Included here is one TCR beta chain sequence, with context. This entry belongs to a study of blood T cell repertoires in COVID-19. Study-wide background: Acute and convalescent COVID-19 samples came from the United States, Italy and Spain. PBMCs, B-cell-depleted T cells, or T cells provided the cDNA or gDNA that made up the material.

In the original processing: Estimated nucleated cell counts came from reference gene primer amplification. The data were produced by immunoSEQ multiplex PCR, yet TCRdb's version contains in-frame clones alone and is incomplete. V and J calls and clone size are given by that table; D and trimming were obtained from the DNA. The repertoire holds 50,000 to 80,000 clones, with around 76% as singletons. V lost 3 bases to trimming and J lost 6 bases; unmatched junction nucleotides: 13. CDR3 size: 15 residues. The germline gives CDR1 DFQATT, CDR2 SNEGSKA (reference sequence). The specimen was peripheral blood. The source of this sequence is a human donor in a cohort sampled during active COVID-19. This chain links TRBV20-1 with TRBJ2-7; TRBD2 matches 8 bases. The CDR3 DNA follows: TGCAGTGCTAGTTCGGGGGGGGCCACATCTCGCGAGCAGTACTTC. Amino acid sequence: CSASSGGATSREQYF.